This T cell receptor (beta chain) was profiled in a study of cytomegalovirus exposure and HLA in healthy donors. The wider study: Early release data held around 80 million unique TCRs from HLA-typed donors. Findings and caveats of the study: Researchers left out some V segments, among them TRBV6-2 and TRBV6-3, as indistinguishable.

Germline loops: CDR1 SGHNT, CDR2 YYREEE (reference sequence). V was clipped by 5 bases and J by 6 bases; unmatched bases: 10. The CDR3 totals 14 residues. The study ran its PCR with 60 Vbeta and 13 Jbeta primers. Using immunoSEQ multiplex PCR, the repertoire was profiled, and TCRdb retains in-frame clones only, with some absent. The sample holds about 150,000 clones. In regard to this clone: Its antigen is not known.

This clonotype was sampled from a woman aged 45 to 65 in good health and CMV-seronegative. The J gene is TRBJ2-5, the V gene TRBV5-4; 7 bases match TRBD1. Sequencing was carried out using PBMCs. For the CDR3, the DNA is TGTGCCAGCAGTTTATTACCACAGGGGAAGACCCAGTACTTC. It codes for CASSLLPQGKTQYF.